What follows describes a single T cell receptor (beta chain). The treatment is: around 19 received Ad26.COV2.S at low or high dose, single or two shots; 5 received placebo; per-sample allocation not given. Each sample was drawn 63 days after the first injection (of vaccine or placebo). Wuhan-strain SARS-CoV-2 spike was expressed by the Ad26 vector that made up the vaccine. This sample was taken from a study of Ad26.COV2.S vaccination and SARS-CoV-2 variants. About the research overall: Vaccine-arm donor from the placebo-controlled COV1001 Ad26.COV2.S trial.

The method was immunoSEQ multiplex PCR; TCRdb's version includes in-frame clones alone and lacks a portion of them. The data contain 350,000 to 450,000 clones, roughly 80% of them seen just once; the ten biggest clones take up almost 7.5%. The germline V gene has CDR1 SEHNR and CDR2 FQNEAQ (reference sequence). The CDR3 length is 17 residues. Deletions cut 5 bases from V and 0 bases from J, with 18 bases between. This specimen was peripheral blood, taken in a trial of Ad26.COV2.S vaccine versus placebo. V and J are TRBV7-9 and TRBJ2-3, with a weak D call TRBD2 (6 bases). The receptor comes from a person between 18 and 65 years old who received the Ad26.COV2.S COVID-19 vaccine or a placebo. The DNA for the CDR3 is TGTGCCAGCAGCCCCCTTTTGGGTAGCGGAAGCACAGATACGCAGTATTTT. This encodes CASSPLLGSGSTDTQYF. The whole variable domain, remainder taken from reference TRBV7-9 and TRBJ2-3, is DTGVSQNPRHKITKRGQNVTFRCDPISEHNRLYWYRQTLGQGPEFLTYFQNEAQLEKSRLLSDRFSAERPKGSFSTLEIQRTEQGDSAMYLCASSPLLGSGSTDTQYFGPGTRLTVL.